This T cell receptor beta chain is drawn from a study of blood T cells in healthy people across ages. With a J-beta primer mix and a sample-barcoded 5' primer, a second PCR ran about 7 to 11 cycles. Via MiXCR, TCRdb re-called the 5' RACE reads, giving one row per CDR3 protein. The sample gives about 590,000 distinct CDR3 sequences, about 30% of which show up once; more than 15% is in the top ten. Germline V lookup: CDR1 GTSNPN, CDR2 SVGIG (reference sequence). Trimming took off 2 bases at V and 8 bases at J, with 12 bases between the two ends. CDR3 length: 12 residues. This clonotype was seen only a few times. Russia was home to the donors, healthy Caucasian individuals aged about 6 to 90.

This clonotype originated in a woman of 80 years or more in good health. What was sequenced was blood. This chain connects TRBV30 to TRBJ1-2, with D possibly TRBD1 on 6 matching bases. CDR3 sequence reads: CAWSSWGQGYTF. CDR3 DNA: TGTGCCTGGAGTAGCTGGGGGCAGGGCTACACCTTC.